The 15 T cell receptor beta chains reported below all come from one sample, sequenced in a study of glioma-infiltrating T cells. The iRepertoire nested amplicon-rescue multiplex PCR amplified TCR alpha and beta CDR3s from RNA. TCRdb re-called the multiplex PCR reads through MiXCR, storing one row per CDR3 protein. The sample consists of about 93,000 distinct CDR3 sequences, approximately 42% of them appearing once. The sample was glioma tissue, nonneoplastic brain tissue, or PBMCs (not recorded which). Every receptor here comes from a human donor with low-grade glioma or glioblastoma, undergoing nonglioma brain surgery, or in good health (not recorded which).

This clonotype was counted ten times or more. The gene calls are TRBV19 and TRBJ2-5; 10 nucleotides line up with TRBD1. With V trimmed by 6 bases and J by 2 bases, 3 bases remained unmatched. Germline V gene sequence: CDR1 LNHDA, CDR2 SQIVND (reference sequence). The CDR3 length is 14 residues. CDR3 DNA sequence: TGTGCCAGTAGGGGACAGGGGACGCAAGAGACCCAGTACTTC. Encoded protein: CASRGQGTQETQYF.

Many counts were recorded for this clonotype. This chain connects TRBV24-1 to TRBJ2-3; 9 bases line up with TRBD1. Germline assignment: CDR1 KGHDR and CDR2 SFDVKD. Trimming took 9 bases from V and 6 from J; bases not matched to a gene: 12. CDR3 length equals 15 residues. CDR3 sequence reads: CATAVDRGDGDTQYF. The CDR3 DNA reads TGTGCCACCGCGGTGGACAGGGGAGACGGGGATACGCAGTATTTT.

In the case of this clonotype: No conserved phenylalanine or tryptophan ends this CDR3, so it is likely a read error. The chain uses TRBV5-4 and TRBJ1-1, with a tentative D call TRBD1 (5 bases). The CDR3 is 13 amino acids. Germline loops: CDR1 SGHNT, CDR2 YYREEE (reference sequence). V lost 4 bases and J lost 11, with 18 bases in between. In nucleotides, the CDR3 is TGTGCCAGCAGCCCCGAGTGGGGCGCCCGGGCTTTCCTT. Its translation is CASSPEWGARAFL.

This clonotype appeared many times. This chain links TRBV6-1 with TRBJ2-7, with D possibly called TRBD1 or TRBD2 (5 bases each). This CDR3 has 17 amino acids. V was pared by 6 bases and J by 5 bases, with 26 bases between. From germline, CDR1 is MNHNS and CDR2 SASEGT. The CDR3 loop reads CASSPVGGSPLGDEQYF. CDR3 DNA: TGTGCCAGCAGCCCGGTCGGCGGGTCTCCTCTGGGGGACGAGCAGTACTTC.

This clonotype was seen many times. V gene TRBV3-1 combines with J gene TRBJ2-7, with 9 bases identical to TRBD2. The V and J ends lost 6 bases and 6 bases, in that order; junction bases with no gene match: 15. The CDR3 consists of 16 residues. CDR1 and CDR2 (germline): LGHDT, YNNKEL (reference sequence). The CDR3 sequence is CASSRRRGSGRAEQYF. The DNA of the CDR3 is TGTGCCAGCAGTCGCCGGCGGGGTAGCGGGAGAGCCGAGCAGTACTTC.

This clonotype came up many times. The chain links TRBV28 to TRBJ2-3, with D maybe TRBD1 (5 bases). Trimming took off 4 bases at V and 2 bases at J, with 10 bases between the two ends. Germline CDR1 MDHEN, CDR2 SYDVKM. The CDR3 spans 14 residues. Here the CDR3 reads CASSYDRDTDTQYF. CDR3 nucleotide sequence: TGTGCCAGCAGTTACGACAGAGACACAGATACGCAGTATTTT.

This clonotype appeared many times. The rearrangement uses TRBV18 and TRBJ1-5, with TRBD1 as a possible D gene (5 bases). CDR1 and CDR2 (germline): KGHSH, LQKENI. V lost 4 bases and J 7 bases, leaving 17 bases between the germline ends. This CDR3 comprises 15 residues. DNA for the CDR3: TGTGCCAGCTCACTTGACCCCAGGGTAGGGCAGCCCCAGCATTTT. Translation gives CASSLDPRVGQPQHF.

This clonotype was found a few times. Given a much more abundant clone one base away, this may be a read error. This chain joins TRBV20-1 and TRBJ1-3; no definite D call. The CDR3 has 14 residues. Germline CDR1 and CDR2: DFQATT and SNEGSKA (reference sequence). V lost 7 bases and J 1 base, leaving 14 bases between the germline ends. The CDR3 DNA follows: TGCAGTGTTAGCCTGCCTATGTCTGGAAACACCATATATTTT. It translates to CSVSLPMSGNTIYF.

This clonotype was observed many times. The V gene is TRBV28, the J gene TRBJ2-5; TRBD1 matches at 8 bases. The V segment lost 5 bases and the J segment 2 bases; nucleotides outside the gene matches: 7. Germline lookup yields CDR1 MDHEN and CDR2 SYDVKM. The CDR3 length is 15 residues. In nucleotides, the CDR3 is TGTGCCAGCAGTGCGGACAGGGACGGGCAAGAGACCCAGTACTTC. Translated, it gives CASSADRDGQETQYF.

This clonotype was recorded at least ten times. This sequence joins TRBV3-1 and TRBJ2-1; 10 bases align to TRBD2. The ends lost 4 bases at V and 4 bases at J; junction bases unmatched: 7. This CDR3 region has 16 residues. Germline V gene lookup returns CDR1 LGHDT and CDR2 YNNKEL (reference sequence). The CDR3 DNA reads as TGTGCCAGCAGCCCGCGGGGACTAGCGTTGTACAATGAGCAGTTCTTC. It specifies CASSPRGLALYNEQFF.

The rearrangement joins TRBV5-5 to TRBJ1-1; D ambiguous. Per germline, CDR1 SGHKS and CDR2 YYEKEE (reference sequence). Trimming shortened V by 1 base and J by 0 bases, and 7 bases separated the two germline ends. The CDR3 length is 14 residues. This chain's CDR3 is CASSLQTVNTEAFF. CDR3 sequence (DNA): TGTGCCAGCAGCTTGCAAACGGTGAACACTGAAGCTTTCTTT.

This chain uses TRBV6-2 or TRBV6-3 with TRBJ2-7, with TRBD2 matching over 11 bases. CDR1 is MNHEY, CDR2 SVGEGT, per germline. The CDR3 covers 15 residues. Trimming cost V 7 bases and J 7 bases; bases outside gene matches: 12. CDR3 protein: CASNELLAGVQEQYF. As DNA, the CDR3 is TGTGCCAGCAATGAACTACTAGCGGGAGTACAGGAGCAGTACTTC.

This clonotype has just one count. Possible read error: a much larger clone is one base away. The chain recombines TRBV29-1 with TRBJ2-1; no reliable D call. CDR3 length: 11 amino acids. The germline V gene has CDR1 SQVTM and CDR2 ANQGSEA. DNA for the CDR3: TGCAGCGCCCCCGTATACAATGAGAAGTTCTTC. Encoded protein: CSAPVYNEKFF.

This clonotype appeared a single time. A much larger clone differs from this one at a single base, so this may be a read error. The V gene is TRBV3-1, the J gene TRBJ2-2, with 9 bases that match TRBD2. This CDR3 comprises 16 residues. Germline CDR1 is LGHDT and CDR2 is YNNKEL (reference sequence). The CDR3 spells CAGSPPRGGPSGELFF. Written as DNA, the CDR3 is TGTGCCGGCAGCCCCCCGCGGGGGGGGCCTAGCGGGGAGCTGTTTTTT.

This clonotype was seen more than once but under ten times. This chain connects TRBV5-4 to TRBJ2-1; 13 nucleotides align to TRBD2. V trimming: 5 bases; J trimming: 9 bases; junction bases outside the gene matches: 11. Germline lookup yields CDR1 SGHNT and CDR2 YYREEE (reference sequence). This CDR3 comprises 16 residues. CDR3 loop: CASRGRLAGGSGEQFF. The CDR3 DNA sequence: TGTGCCAGCAGGGGCCGACTAGCGGGGGGCTCTGGTGAGCAGTTCTTC.